This T cell receptor (beta chain) was sequenced during a study of blood T cell repertoires in COVID-19. Only in-frame clones appear in the TCRdb table, and some are missing; sequencing was by immunoSEQ multiplex PCR. The table includes hundreds of thousands of clones, roughly 86% detected once. The receptor was derived from a woman aged 40 to 50 with acute COVID-19. The sequencing input was PBMCs or T cells enriched from blood (not recorded which).

The CDR3 nucleotides are TGTGCCAGCAGTGAAGGGAGTAGGGGTAGCTACACCTTC. Its translation: CASSEGSRGSYTF. This sequence joins TRBV2 and TRBJ1-2, with a weak D call TRBD1 (5 bases). Per the germline V gene, CDR1 is SNHLY and CDR2 is FYNNEI. V lost 1 base to trimming and J lost 9 bases, with 12 bases between them. The CDR3 totals 13 residues.